The clone carrying this T cell receptor (beta chain) was seen many times. This specimen comes from a study of blood T cells in healthy people across ages. Combining a sample-barcoded 5' primer with a J-beta primer mix, a second PCR ran for roughly 7 to 12 cycles. Every molecule of cDNA carried a tag from a template-switch adaptor with 12 random nucleotides. MiXCR, run by TCRdb on the 5' RACE reads, gives a single entry per CDR3 protein. The sample comprises about 930,000 distinct CDR3 sequences, under 35% of which are singletons, and 9.5% to 13% rests with the top ten. The CDR3 is 16 residues long. Per the germline V gene, CDR1 is SGHTA and CDR2 is FQGNSA. The V segment lost 5 bases and the J segment 0 bases; nucleotides outside the gene matches: 8. Healthy Caucasians from Russia aged roughly 6 to 90 served as donors. The study isolated at least 6 million PBMCs from each sample. The data also belong to a second study, concerning T cells of mothers and their children.

The chain uses TRBV7-2 and TRBJ1-2; 8 bases match TRBD1. Material for sequencing was blood. This TCR was recovered from a woman aged 35 to 49 in good health. The CDR3 coding sequence is TGTGCCAGCAGCCCCCACCTACAGGGGGCTAACTATGGCTACACCTTC. Its translation is CASSPHLQGANYGYTF.